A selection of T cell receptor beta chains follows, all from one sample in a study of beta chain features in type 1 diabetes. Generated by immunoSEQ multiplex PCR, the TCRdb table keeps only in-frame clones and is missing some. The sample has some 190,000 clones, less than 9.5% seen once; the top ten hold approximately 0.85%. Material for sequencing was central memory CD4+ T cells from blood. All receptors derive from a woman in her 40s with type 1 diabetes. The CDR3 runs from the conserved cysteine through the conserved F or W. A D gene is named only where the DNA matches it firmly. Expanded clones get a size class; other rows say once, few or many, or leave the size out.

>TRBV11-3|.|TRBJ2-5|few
CASSFHAGSGETQYF
TGTGCCAGCAGCTTTCACGCCGGGTCGGGGGAGACCCAGTACTTC
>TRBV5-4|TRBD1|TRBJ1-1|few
CASSRRDRVQGTEAFF
TGTGCCAGCAGCCGCCGGGACAGGGTACAGGGCACTGAAGCTTTCTTT
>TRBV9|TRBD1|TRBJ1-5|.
CASSGTGQGTEPQHF
TGTGCCAGCAGCGGTACGGGACAGGGGACGGAGCCCCAGCATTTT
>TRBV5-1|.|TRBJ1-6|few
CASSYRPQQGSNSPLHF
TGCGCCAGCAGCTACCGACCGCAGCAGGGAAGTAATTCACCCCTCCACTTT
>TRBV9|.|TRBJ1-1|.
CASSVASHVETEAFF
TGTGCCAGCAGCGTAGCTTCGCACGTAGAAACTGAAGCTTTCTTT
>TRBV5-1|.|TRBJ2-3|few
CASSSGQSSSTDTQYF
TGCGCCAGCAGCTCCGGACAGTCCTCTAGCACAGATACGCAGTATTTT
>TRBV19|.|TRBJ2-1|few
CASSILHDTSNEQFF
TGTGCCAGTAGTATCCTACACGACACCTCAAATGAGCAGTTCTTC
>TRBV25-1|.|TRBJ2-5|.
CASSFTEETQYF
TGTGCCAGCAGTTTTACAGAAGAGACCCAGTACTTC
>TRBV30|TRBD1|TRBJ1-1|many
CAWKPSDRGSTEAFF
TGTGCCTGGAAACCCTCGGACAGGGGGTCCACTGAAGCTTTCTTT
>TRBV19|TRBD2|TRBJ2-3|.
CASIGGRGSRDTQYF
TGTGCCAGTATCGGCGGGAGGGGCTCCAGAGATACGCAGTATTTT
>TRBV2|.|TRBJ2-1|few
CATTRDKEYGEQFF
TGTGCCACGACCCGGGACAAGGAATATGGTGAGCAGTTCTTC
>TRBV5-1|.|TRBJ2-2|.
CASSLMIGVGGTGELFF
TGCGCCAGCAGCTTGATGATAGGTGTAGGCGGCACCGGGGAGCTGTTTTTT
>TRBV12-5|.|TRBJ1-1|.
CASGFGGHTEAFF
TGTGCTAGTGGTTTCGGCGGGCACACTGAAGCTTTCTTT
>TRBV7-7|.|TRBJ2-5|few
CASRGGSGETQYF
TGTGCTAGCAGGGGGGGTAGTGGTGAGACCCAGTACTTC
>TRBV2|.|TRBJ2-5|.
CASSAQETQYF
TGTGCCAGCAGTGCTCAAGAGACCCAGTACTTC
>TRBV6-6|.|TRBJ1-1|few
CASSPGGLVVEAFF
TGTGCCAGCAGCCCAGGCGGGCTTGTGGTGGAAGCTTTCTTT
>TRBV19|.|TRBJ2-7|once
CARVSLAGPSFF
TGTGCCAGGGTTTCCCTGGCAGGGCCTTCTTTCTTC
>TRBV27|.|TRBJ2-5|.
CASSPPGAQETQYF
TGTGCCAGCAGTCCCCCAGGGGCTCAAGAGACCCAGTACTTC
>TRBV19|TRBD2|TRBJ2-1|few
CASSMSSGTTNEQFF
TGTGCCAGTAGTATGTCTAGCGGGACAACGAATGAGCAGTTCTTC
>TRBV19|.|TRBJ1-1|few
CASSMNTEAFF
TGTGCCAGTAGCATGAACACTGAAGCTTTCTTT
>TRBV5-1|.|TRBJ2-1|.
CASGITSPSSYNEQFF
TGCGCCAGCGGCATTACTAGCCCGAGCTCCTACAATGAGCAGTTCTTC
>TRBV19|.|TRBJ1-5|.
CASSIKDRGEQPQHF
TGTGCCAGTAGTATAAAAGACAGAGGAGAGCAGCCCCAGCATTTT
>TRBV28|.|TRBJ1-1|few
CASYSANTEAFF
TGTGCCAGTTACAGTGCAAACACTGAAGCTTTCTTT
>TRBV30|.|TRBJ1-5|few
CAWSRSGLNQPQHF
TGTGCCTGGTCACGTTCAGGGCTCAATCAGCCCCAGCATTTT
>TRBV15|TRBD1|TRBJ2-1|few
CATRDVRGQGSNEQFF
TGTGCCACCAGAGACGTCCGGGGACAGGGTAGCAATGAGCAGTTCTTC
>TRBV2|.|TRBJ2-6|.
CAGHNSGANVLTF
TGTGCCGGCCATAACTCTGGGGCCAACGTCCTGACTTTC
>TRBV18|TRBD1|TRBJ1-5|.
CASSSGTGNQPQHF
TGTGCCAGCTCATCCGGGACAGGGAATCAGCCCCAGCATTTT
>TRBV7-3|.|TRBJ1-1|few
CASRSGSEKTEAFF
TGTGCCAGCAGATCGGGATCTGAGAAGACTGAAGCTTTCTTT
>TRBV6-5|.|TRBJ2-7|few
CASSADRFPYEQYF
TGTGCCAGCAGTGCCGACAGGTTCCCCTACGAGCAGTACTTC
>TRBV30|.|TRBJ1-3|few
CAWSGGAGNTIYF
TGTGCCTGGAGTGGAGGAGCTGGAAACACCATATATTTT
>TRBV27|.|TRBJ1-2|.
CASSRRGEGYGYTF
TGTGCCAGCAGTAGGCGGGGGGAGGGGTATGGCTACACCTTC
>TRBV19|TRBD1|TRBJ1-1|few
CASTGAVNTEAFF
TGTGCCAGCACAGGGGCGGTGAACACTGAAGCTTTCTTT
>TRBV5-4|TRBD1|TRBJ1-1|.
CASGQGDTEAFF
TGTGCCTCGGGACAGGGGGACACTGAAGCTTTCTTT
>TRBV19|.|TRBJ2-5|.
CASSIAEETQYF
TGTGCCAGTAGTATAGCGGAAGAGACCCAGTACTTC
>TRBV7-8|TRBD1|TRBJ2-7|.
CASSLLDRGSSYEQYF
TGTGCCAGCAGCTTACTAGACAGGGGAAGCTCCTACGAGCAGTACTTC
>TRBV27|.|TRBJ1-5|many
CASSYGGGWPQHF
TGTGCCAGCAGTTACGGGGGAGGGTGGCCCCAGCATTTT
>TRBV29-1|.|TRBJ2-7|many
CSVGTNSYEQYF
TGCAGCGTTGGAACAAATTCCTACGAGCAGTACTTC
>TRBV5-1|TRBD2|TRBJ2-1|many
CASSQTSGVNNEQFF
TGCGCCAGCAGCCAAACTAGCGGAGTTAACAATGAGCAGTTCTTC
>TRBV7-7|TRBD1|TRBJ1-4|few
CASSPGTGTEKLFF
TGTGCCAGCAGCCCCGGGACAGGGACTGAAAAACTGTTTTTT
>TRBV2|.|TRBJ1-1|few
CASSLQGREGVEAFF
TGTGCCAGCAGTTTACAGGGCAGGGAGGGAGTTGAAGCTTTCTTT
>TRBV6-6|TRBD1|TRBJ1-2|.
CASSSGTGVNGYTF
TGTGCCAGCAGTTCCGGGACAGGGGTTAATGGCTACACCTTC
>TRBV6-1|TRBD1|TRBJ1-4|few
CASSEGGTGEEEKLFF
TGTGCCAGCAGTGAAGGGGGGACAGGTGAAGAGGAAAAACTGTTTTTT
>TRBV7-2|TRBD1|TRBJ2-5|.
CASSLGQGGTQYF
TGTGCCAGCAGCTTGGGACAGGGCGGGACCCAGTACTTC
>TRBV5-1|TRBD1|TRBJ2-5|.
CASSPRGQGASETQYF
TGCGCCAGCAGCCCCCGGGGACAGGGGGCATCAGAGACCCAGTACTTC
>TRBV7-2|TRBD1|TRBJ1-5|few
CASSLNRGRGQPQHF
TGTGCCAGCAGCTTAAACAGGGGGCGGGGACAGCCCCAGCATTTT
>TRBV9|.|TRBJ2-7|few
CASSPTSRTASYEQYF
TGTGCCAGCAGCCCCACGAGTCGGACAGCCTCCTACGAGCAGTACTTC
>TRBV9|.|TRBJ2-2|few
CASSVMPANTGELFF
TGTGCCAGCAGCGTAATGCCAGCGAACACCGGGGAGCTGTTTTTT
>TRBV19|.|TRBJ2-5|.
CASSMKVRETQYF
TGTGCCAGTAGTATGAAGGTGCGGGAGACCCAGTACTTC
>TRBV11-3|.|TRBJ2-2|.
CASSLDRWVNGTNTGELFF
TGTGCCAGCAGCTTAGACCGTTGGGTGAACGGGACGAACACCGGGGAGCTGTTTTTT
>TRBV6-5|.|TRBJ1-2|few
CASSYEARGLGYTF
TGTGCCAGCAGTTATGAAGCGCGGGGGCTGGGCTACACCTTC
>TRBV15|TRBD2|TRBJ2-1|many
CATSRAGGALNEQFF
TGTGCCACCAGCAGAGCGGGGGGTGCTCTTAATGAGCAGTTCTTC